Detailed here is one TCR beta chain. The sample is drawn from a study of monozygotic twins with inflammatory bowel disease. One entry per CDR3 protein, without DNA, is what TCRdb gives after re-calling the 5' RACE reads. This sample's table reports around 450,000 distinct CDR3 sequences. The CDR3 is 12 residues long. The sequenced sample consisted of blood. The J gene is TRBJ2-2, the V gene TRBV12-3 or TRBV12-4; the D gene TCRdb calls, TRBD2, cannot be checked with no DNA. This receptor was identified in a human donor with ulcerative colitis or Crohn's disease, or a healthy co-twin of an affected twin (not recorded which). CDR3 loop: CATRVGPGELFF.